Below are 5 T cell receptor beta chains sequenced from a single sample in a study of cytomegalovirus exposure and HLA in healthy donors. Use of 60 Vbeta and 13 Jbeta primers characterized the PCR. Measured with immunoSEQ multiplex PCR; TCRdb has only the in-frame clones, and not every one. The sample shows roughly 130,000 clones, 80% of them seen only once. Sequencing was carried out using PBMCs. The receptor set was obtained from a man aged 35-49 years in good health and CMV-seronegative.

The chain employs TRBV2 and TRBJ2-5; 15 bases are a match to TRBD2. Per the germline V gene, CDR1 is SNHLY and CDR2 is FYNNEI. The V segment lost 7 bases and the J segment 4 bases; nucleotides outside the gene matches: 4. The CDR3 length is 15 residues. CDR3 amino acids: CASTTGLAGGETQYF. The DNA for the CDR3 is TGTGCCAGCACCACGGGACTAGCGGGGGGAGAGACCCAGTACTTC.

The chain couples TRBV5-6 to TRBJ1-4; possible D gene TRBD1, 6 bases. The CDR3 totals 13 residues. Germline values: CDR1 SGHDT, CDR2 YYEEEE. V lost 0 bases, J lost 7 bases, and 7 bases lay in between. In DNA form, the CDR3 reads TGTGCCAGCAGCTTGGGCAGGGGTGAAAAACTGTTTTTT. It codes for CASSLGRGEKLFF.

A few counts support this clone. The V call is TRBV15, the J call TRBJ2-7; 9 nucleotides match TRBD2. This CDR3 spans 14 amino acids. Germline V gene sequence: CDR1 LNHNV, CDR2 YYDKDF (reference sequence). The junction had 6 bases not matched to a gene; V was cut back by 4 bases and J by 5 bases. CDR3 in amino acids: CATSTGLAADEQYF. The CDR3 DNA sequence: TGTGCCACCAGCACGGGACTAGCTGCCGACGAGCAGTACTTC.

The chain is built from TRBV5-1 and TRBJ1-3; D not resolved. The ends were cut back, 0 bases at V and 2 bases at J, with 12 bases in the middle. Germline CDR1 SGHRS, CDR2 YFSETQ. The CDR3 covers 16 residues. CDR3 nucleotide sequence: TGCGCCAGCAGCTTGGATCCCGGGGTTGCTGGAAACACCATATATTTT. It translates to CASSLDPGVAGNTIYF.

The CDR3 nucleotides read TGTGCCAGCAGCAACCGGGGACAGGGGGAGGTTCAGCCCCAGCATTTT. Its protein product is CASSNRGQGEVQPQHF. J is TRBJ1-5 and V is TRBV21-1; TRBD1, as called in the table, went unchecked against the DNA. TRBV21-1 is a listed pseudogene. This CDR3 is 16 amino acids long.